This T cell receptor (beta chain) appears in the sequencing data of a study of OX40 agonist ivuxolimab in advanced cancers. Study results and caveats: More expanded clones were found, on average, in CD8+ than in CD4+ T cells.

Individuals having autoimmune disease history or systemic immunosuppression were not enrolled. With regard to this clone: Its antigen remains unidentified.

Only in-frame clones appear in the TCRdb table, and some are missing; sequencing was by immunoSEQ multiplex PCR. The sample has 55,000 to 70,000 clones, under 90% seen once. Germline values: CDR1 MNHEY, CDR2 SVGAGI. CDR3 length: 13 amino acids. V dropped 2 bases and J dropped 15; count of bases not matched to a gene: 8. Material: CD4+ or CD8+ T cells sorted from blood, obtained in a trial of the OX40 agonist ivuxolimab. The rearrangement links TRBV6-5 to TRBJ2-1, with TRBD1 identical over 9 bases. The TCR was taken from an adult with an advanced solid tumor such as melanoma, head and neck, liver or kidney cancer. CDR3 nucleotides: TGTGCCAGCAGTTACAAGCGGGACAGGGCCTTGTTCTTC. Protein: CASSYKRDRALFF.